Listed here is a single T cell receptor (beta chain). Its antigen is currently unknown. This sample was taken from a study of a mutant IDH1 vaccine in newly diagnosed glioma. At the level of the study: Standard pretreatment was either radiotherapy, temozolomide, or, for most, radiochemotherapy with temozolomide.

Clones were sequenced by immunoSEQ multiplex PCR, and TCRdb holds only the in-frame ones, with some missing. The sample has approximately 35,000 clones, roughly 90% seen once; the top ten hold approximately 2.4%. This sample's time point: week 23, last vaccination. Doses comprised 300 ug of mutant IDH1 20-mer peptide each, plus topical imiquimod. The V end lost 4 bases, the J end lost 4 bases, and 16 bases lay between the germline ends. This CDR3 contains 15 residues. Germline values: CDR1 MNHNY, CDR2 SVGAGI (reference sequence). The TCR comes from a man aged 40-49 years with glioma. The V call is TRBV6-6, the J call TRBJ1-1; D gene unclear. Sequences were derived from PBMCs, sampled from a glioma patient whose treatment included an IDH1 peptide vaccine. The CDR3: CASSLLKGPRTEAFF. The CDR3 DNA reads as TGTGCCAGCAGTTTACTCAAGGGTCCGCGCACTGAAGCTTTCTTT.